This TCR beta chain appears in the sequencing data of a study of cytomegalovirus exposure and HLA in healthy donors. Overall study context: A previous analysis identified 95 million to 130 million unique TCR beta sequences derived from roughly 180 million T cells.

Trimming cost V 2 bases and J 3 bases; bases outside gene matches: 4. Germline V lookup: CDR1 SGHRS, CDR2 YFSETQ. The CDR3 has 14 amino acids. Amplification used 60 Vbeta primers and 13 Jbeta primers. Sequencing was performed with immunoSEQ multiplex PCR; in TCRdb, only in-frame clones are kept and a portion is missing. The profile shows around 140,000 clones, 65% to 90% of them singletons. On this clone itself: Its antigen is not known.

Overall study results and limits: Later work found most CMV-associated TCR beta chains apparently HLA-restricted.

The sample consisted of PBMCs. This TCR came from a woman younger than 45 in good health and CMV-seronegative. The rearrangement joins TRBV5-1 to TRBJ1-1; 7 bases align to TRBD1. CDR3 DNA sequence: TGCGCCAGCAGCTTCGGACAGGTTTACACTGAAGCTTTCTTT. This gives the protein CASSFGQVYTEAFF.